Listed below are T cell receptor beta chains from one sample, sequenced in a study of PD-1 blockade in classical Hodgkin lymphoma. Measured with immunoSEQ multiplex PCR; TCRdb has only the in-frame clones, and not every one. The profile shows about 27,000 clones, about 83% of them singletons. The specimen comprised CD4+ T cells from blood, sampled at baseline. These receptors were obtained from a human donor with classical Hodgkin lymphoma. CDR3s include the opening cysteine and the closing phenylalanine or tryptophan. Fields, in order: V gene, D gene, clone size, J gene, CDR3 protein, CDR3 DNA. A D gene is named only where the DNA matches it firmly. Clone size is given for some rows only: seen once, a few or many times, or a class if the clone is expanded.

TRBV5-1	.	.	TRBJ1-5	CASSLGHGGDQPQHF	TGCGCCAGCAGCTTGGGCCATGGAGGGGATCAGCCCCAGCATTTT
TRBV11-2	.	.	TRBJ1-1	CATELTGNTEAFF	TGTGCCACGGAACTGACAGGGAACACTGAAGCTTTCTTT
TRBV2	.	few	TRBJ1-2	CASSEFSGTGYTF	TGTGCCAGCAGTGAATTTTCGGGGACCGGCTACACCTTC
TRBV19	TRBD2	.	TRBJ2-1	CASSRAGASSYNEQFF	TGTGCCAGTAGTCGAGCGGGGGCCTCCTCCTACAATGAGCAGTTCTTC
TRBV29-1	TRBD1	.	TRBJ1-4	CSVETGESEKLFF	TGCAGCGTTGAGACAGGGGAGAGTGAAAAACTGTTTTTT
TRBV30	.	.	TRBJ1-3	CAWSVRAAGNTIYF	TGTGCCTGGAGTGTGAGAGCTGCCGGAAACACCATATATTTT
TRBV13	.	.	TRBJ1-2	CASTQENYGYTF	TGTGCCAGCACCCAGGAAAACTATGGCTACACCTTC
TRBV30	.	.	TRBJ2-1	CAWSMSSYNEQFF	TGTGCCTGGAGCATGAGCTCCTACAATGAGCAGTTCTTC
TRBV11-1	TRBD1	.	TRBJ1-2	CASSSTGVNYGYTF	TGTGCCAGCAGTTCGACAGGGGTCAACTATGGCTACACCTTC
TRBV25-1	.	.	TRBJ2-1	CASRDQWGNSYNEQFF	TGTGCCAGCAGGGACCAGTGGGGGAACTCCTACAATGAGCAGTTCTTC
TRBV7-3	.	.	TRBJ2-2	CASSPPTMSTGELFF	TGTGCCAGCAGCCCTCCGACTATGAGCACCGGGGAGCTGTTTTTT
TRBV29-1	TRBD1	.	TRBJ1-2	CSVIGTGGSYGYTF	TGCAGCGTCATTGGGACAGGGGGCTCCTATGGCTACACCTTC
TRBV19	TRBD1	.	TRBJ1-2	CASSPLDGTGEDYGYTF	TGTGCCAGTAGTCCGCTTGACGGGACAGGGGAAGACTATGGCTACACCTTC